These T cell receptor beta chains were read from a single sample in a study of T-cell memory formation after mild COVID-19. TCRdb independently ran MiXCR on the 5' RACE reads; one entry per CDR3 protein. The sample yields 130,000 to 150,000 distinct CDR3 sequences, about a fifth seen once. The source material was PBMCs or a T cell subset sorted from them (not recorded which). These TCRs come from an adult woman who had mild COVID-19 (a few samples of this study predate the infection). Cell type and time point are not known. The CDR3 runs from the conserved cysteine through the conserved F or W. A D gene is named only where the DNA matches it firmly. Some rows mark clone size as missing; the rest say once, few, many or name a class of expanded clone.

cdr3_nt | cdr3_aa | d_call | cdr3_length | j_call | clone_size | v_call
TGTGCCAGCAGTGGGACAGATGAAAAACTGTTTTTT | CASSGTDEKLFF | NA | 12 | TRBJ1-4 | NA | TRBV2
TGCGCCAGCAGCCCCGGACTACGTAGGGGCACAGATACGCAGTATTTT | CASSPGLRRGTDTQYF | NA | 16 | TRBJ2-3 | NA | TRBV4-3
TGCGCCAGTCTGGACGGGGGACGCAACGGTGGAGCTTTCTTT | CASLDGGRNGGAFF | NA | 14 | TRBJ1-1 | NA | TRBV10-2
TGTGCCAGCAGCTTTCAAAATTCACCCCTCCACTTT | CASSFQNSPLHF | NA | 12 | TRBJ1-6 | NA | TRBV7-9
TGTGCCAGCAGTGTTAGACAGGGCGCGCCTGATACGCAGTATTTT | CASSVRQGAPDTQYF | TRBD1 | 15 | TRBJ2-3 | NA | TRBV12-3/TRBV12-4
TGTGCCAGCAGTGGACAGGCGTATGGCTACACCTTC | CASSGQAYGYTF | TRBD1 | 12 | TRBJ1-2 | NA | TRBV12-3/TRBV12-4
TGTGCCAGCAGCGCGGACAGCCTCTCCTACAATGAGCAGTTCTTC | CASSADSLSYNEQFF | NA | 15 | TRBJ2-1 | NA | TRBV27
TGTGCCATCTGGGACAGGGAGGCCGGGGAGCTGTTTTTT | CAIWDREAGELFF | TRBD1 | 13 | TRBJ2-2 | few | TRBV10-3
TGTGCCAGCAGTCCTACCGGGGTTCCTCAGCCGTTCTTC | CASSPTGVPQPFF | NA | 13 | TRBJ2-1 | many | TRBV12-3/TRBV12-4
TGTGCCAGCAGCCTGGAGGGAGGAATTGGGGCCAACGTCCTGACTTTC | CASSLEGGIGANVLTF | NA | 16 | TRBJ2-6 | few | TRBV5-5
TGTGCCAGCAGTTTTGGACGGGTGGCCCAGCATTTT | CASSFGRVAQHF | NA | 12 | TRBJ1-5 | NA | TRBV12-3/TRBV12-4
TGTGCCAGCAGCCAAGGGACCGGACGGGCTGAGCAGTTCTTC | CASSQGTGRAEQFF | NA | 14 | TRBJ2-1 | NA | TRBV3-1
TGTGCCACCAGTGGTGGAGGGCCCTATACCCCCCGCAATGAGCAGTTCTTC | CATSGGGPYTPRNEQFF | NA | 17 | TRBJ2-1 | NA | TRBV24-1
TGTGCCACCAGTGGAGCCGTGAATGAGCAGTTCTTC | CATSGAVNEQFF | NA | 12 | TRBJ2-1 | few | TRBV24-1
TGTGCCAGCAGCTTCGGAAAGACAGCGAACACTGAAGCTTTCTTT | CASSFGKTANTEAFF | NA | 15 | TRBJ1-1 | NA | TRBV7-9
TGTGCCAGCAGTTGGACAGACTCCACTGAAGCTTTCTTT | CASSWTDSTEAFF | NA | 13 | TRBJ1-1 | once | TRBV6-6
TGTGCCAGCAGTTACGAATGGAGCTCCTACAATGAGCAGTTCTTC | CASSYEWSSYNEQFF | NA | 15 | TRBJ2-1 | many | TRBV6-6
TGTGCCAGCAGTCACCCCGCGGGGGGAAGCACAGATACGCAGTATTTT | CASSHPAGGSTDTQYF | TRBD2 | 16 | TRBJ2-3 | few | TRBV6-6
TGTGCCAGCAGCTTCCAATTGGCGGCAGATACGCAGTATTTT | CASSFQLAADTQYF | NA | 14 | TRBJ2-3 | few | TRBV7-6
TGCGCCAGCAGCTTGGCCGGGATACAAGAGACCCAGTACTTC | CASSLAGIQETQYF | NA | 14 | TRBJ2-5 | NA | TRBV5-1
TGTGCCAGCAGTTACTCGTGGGGGAAGAAGGGTGGCTACACCTTC | CASSYSWGKKGGYTF | NA | 15 | TRBJ1-2 | NA | TRBV6-5
TGTGCCACCAGTGACAGGGATGGGACAGATACGCAGTATTTT | CATSDRDGTDTQYF | NA | 14 | TRBJ2-3 | few | TRBV24-1
TGTGCCAGCAGCCCCCGACGACTAGCGGGAGACGAGCAGTACTTC | CASSPRRLAGDEQYF | TRBD2 | 15 | TRBJ2-7 | few | TRBV7-2
TGCGCCAGCAGCCAAAGCTGGGTAGCGGGAGCGGCAGATACGCAGTATTTT | CASSQSWVAGAADTQYF | TRBD2 | 17 | TRBJ2-3 | NA | TRBV4-3
TGTGCCGCCCGGGGGGCGGGCACAGATACGCAGTATTTT | CAARGAGTDTQYF | NA | 13 | TRBJ2-3 | NA | TRBV15
TGTGCCAGCAGCCAAGAGATCTCGGGGGCTGGCTACACCTTC | CASSQEISGAGYTF | NA | 14 | TRBJ1-2 | few | TRBV3-1
TGTGCCAGCAGTTACGAGCTAGCCAATGAGCAGTTCTTC | CASSYELANEQFF | NA | 13 | TRBJ2-1 | few | TRBV6-6
TGCAGTGCTAGAGCAAAAATCCCCCGGGACAGGGGTGACGAGCAGTACTTC | CSARAKIPRDRGDEQYF | TRBD1 | 17 | TRBJ2-7 | many | TRBV20-1
TGTGCCAGCAGCGGTAGGGGTTACGAGCAGTACTTC | CASSGRGYEQYF | NA | 12 | TRBJ2-7 | many | TRBV6-5
TGTGCCAGCAGTATAAGGGACAGTTACACAGATACGCAGTATTTT | CASSIRDSYTDTQYF | TRBD1 | 15 | TRBJ2-3 | NA | TRBV2
TGCGCCAGCAGCCCCCCCCGGACTAGCGGAGCGGAAGAGACCCAGTACTTC | CASSPPRTSGAEETQYF | TRBD2 | 17 | TRBJ2-5 | many | TRBV5-1
TGCAGTGCTAGAGTGGGCAGCGGGGAGACTGAAGCTTTCTTT | CSARVGSGETEAFF | NA | 14 | TRBJ1-1 | NA | TRBV20-1
TGTGCCACCAGTGACCCTACCGGGACAGGGTTCAATGAGCAGTTCTTC | CATSDPTGTGFNEQFF | TRBD1 | 16 | TRBJ2-1 | NA | TRBV24-1
TGCGCCAGCAGCTTGGAGACGGCCTACGAGCAGTACTTC | CASSLETAYEQYF | NA | 13 | TRBJ2-7 | NA | TRBV5-1
TGCGCCAGCAGCCCACATCCTGAAGATACGCAGTATTTT | CASSPHPEDTQYF | NA | 13 | TRBJ2-3 | many | TRBV5-1
TGTGCCAGCACCACCATGGGAGGCACAGATACGCAGTATTTT | CASTTMGGTDTQYF | NA | 14 | TRBJ2-3 | few | TRBV9
TGTGCCAGCAGTCCAGGAGCGGGAAGGGAGACCCAGTACTTC | CASSPGAGRETQYF | TRBD2 | 14 | TRBJ2-5 | NA | TRBV6-5
TGCGCCAGCAGCCAAGCGCGGCCGGGGGGGAGGACCGGGGAGCTGTTTTTT | CASSQARPGGRTGELFF | TRBD2 | 17 | TRBJ2-2 | NA | TRBV4-1
TGTGCCAGCAGACATGAACAGGGGAGCGATGAGCAGTTCTTC | CASRHEQGSDEQFF | TRBD1 | 14 | TRBJ2-1 | NA | TRBV12-3/TRBV12-4
TGTGCCACCAGTTCTGACAGGGATAGCACAGATACGCAGTATTTT | CATSSDRDSTDTQYF | TRBD1 | 15 | TRBJ2-3 | few | TRBV24-1
TGTGCCAGCAGTTTGTCTAGACTGATCTATGGCTACACCTTC | CASSLSRLIYGYTF | NA | 14 | TRBJ1-2 | NA | TRBV12-3/TRBV12-4
TGTGCCAGCAGCGCCACCCCGCAGCCCCAGCATTTT | CASSATPQPQHF | NA | 12 | TRBJ1-5 | NA | TRBV12-3/TRBV12-4
TGCGCCAGCAGCTTAGATGTAGGGTCTGGAAACACCATATATTTT | CASSLDVGSGNTIYF | NA | 15 | TRBJ1-3 | few | TRBV5-1
TGTGCCAGCAGCGCGGGCTGGAACACTGAAGCTTTCTTT | CASSAGWNTEAFF | NA | 13 | TRBJ1-1 | NA | TRBV9
TGTGCCAGCAGCTTAGAGGCCGGTTGGGGGGCGGAGGATGGCTACACCTTC | CASSLEAGWGAEDGYTF | NA | 17 | TRBJ1-2 | NA | TRBV13
TGCGCCAGCAGCCCCCCGCGGGGGGCCCAAGAGACCCAGTACTTC | CASSPPRGAQETQYF | TRBD2 | 15 | TRBJ2-5 | NA | TRBV4-1
TGTGCCAGCAGCCCCTCGGGGGCGCATAGCAATCAGCCCCAGCATTTT | CASSPSGAHSNQPQHF | NA | 16 | TRBJ1-5 | NA | TRBV4-2
TGCGCCAGTCAGGTGACTTCCTCCTACAATGAGCAGTTCTTC | CASQVTSSYNEQFF | NA | 14 | TRBJ2-1 | few | TRBV5-1
TGTGCCAGCAGCTTACGGGGAGGGGGTCAGGGGACTGAAGCTTTCTTT | CASSLRGGGQGTEAFF | NA | 16 | TRBJ1-1 | NA | TRBV7-9